Described below is a single T cell receptor (beta chain) sequence and its context. A junction end diverges from the germline sequence, so it may reflect a read error. These data originate in a study of molecular identifiers for immune sequencing clone quantification. The germline V gene has CDR1 MGHRA and CDR2 YSYEKL. The CDR3 consists of 15 residues. TCRdb recomputed calls from the PCR reads with MiXCR, one row per CDR3 protein. The sample lists around 470,000 distinct CDR3 sequences, approximately 25% occurring once. This chain uses TRBV4-1 with TRBJ1-2, with 7 bases aligning to TRBD1. Material for sequencing was naive CD8+ T cells from blood, with Jurkat cell RNA spiked in. This sample's subset: FACS-sorted CD8+CD4-CCR7+CD45RA+ naive T cells. The TCR originated in a human donor in good health. Some libraries in this study had Jurkat cell RNA spiked in. The CDR3 reads CASSQEGGDGYGYAF. The CDR3 DNA sequence: TGCGCCAGCAGCCAAGAAGGGGGCGACGGCTATGGCTACGCCTTC.